Below, 23 T cell receptor beta chains from the same sample are listed, as sequenced in a study of control samples from healthy donors and cancer patients. Sequenced by immunoSEQ multiplex PCR; TCRdb stores in-frame clones only, minus some. The sample lists roughly 95,000 clones; just under 95% were seen once. Specimen: blood. These receptors were collected from a human donor in good health. The donor label of this sample is uncertain.

V and J are TRBV19 and TRBJ2-2; either TRBD1 or TRBD2 may supply D (6 bases each). This CDR3 is built from 17 residues. Germline V gene sequence: CDR1 LNHDA, CDR2 SQIVND (reference sequence). Trimming pared 3 bases from V and 7 bases from J, leaving 21 bases between. The DNA of the CDR3 is TGTGCCAGTAGTATCCGATCGGGGGCGGTTGGGGTCGGGGAGCTGTTTTTT. It yields the protein CASSIRSGAVGVGELFF. The whole variable domain, remainder taken from reference TRBV19 and TRBJ2-2, is DGGITQSPKYLFRKEGQNVTLSCEQNLNHDAMYWYRQDPGQGLRLIYYSQIVNDFQKGDIAEGYSVSREKKESFPLTVTSAQKNPTAFYLCASSIRSGAVGVGELFFGEGSRLTVL.

This sequence joins TRBV7-2 and TRBJ1-3; D might be TRBD1 (5 bases). This CDR3 is built from 17 residues. Germline CDR1 SGHTA, CDR2 FQGNSA. Trimming stripped 1 base from V and 5 bases from J, with 18 bases between. CDR3 bases: TGTGCCAGCAGCTTAGTCTTTTCCGGGACCGCTAGAAACACCATATATTTT. Translated: CASSLVFSGTARNTIYF.

The chain is built from TRBV6-5 and TRBJ2-2; 10 bases line up with TRBD2. Per the germline V gene, CDR1 is MNHEY and CDR2 is SVGAGI. The J segment lost 3 bases and the V segment lost 5 bases, leaving 3 bases of the junction unmatched. The CDR3 spans 15 residues. CDR3 loop: CASSRTSGHTGELFF. The DNA of the CDR3 is TGTGCCAGCAGTCGGACTAGCGGACACACCGGGGAGCTGTTTTTT.

The V and J genes are TRBV3-1 (or the pseudogene TRBV3-2) and TRBJ2-1; D may be TRBD1 (6 bases). The CDR3 sequence is 15 residues long. Trimming removed 0 bases at V and 3 bases at J, with 9 bases between. CDR1 and CDR2 from the germline V gene are LGHDT and YNNKEL (reference sequence). The CDR3 DNA reads TGTGCCAGCAGCCAAGAGGGGGCCCACTACAATGAGCAGTTCTTC. Translation gives CASSQEGAHYNEQFF.

The chain carries TRBV3-1 (or the pseudogene TRBV3-2) and TRBJ2-7; 9 bases agree with TRBD2. The CDR3 spans 16 residues. Germline lookup yields CDR1 LGHDT and CDR2 YNNKEL (reference sequence). The V and J ends lost 5 bases and 2 bases, in that order; junction bases with no gene match: 10. The DNA of the CDR3 is TGTGCCAGCAGCAAAAGACCTAGCGGGGACACCTACGAGCAGTACTTC. This gives the protein CASSKRPSGDTYEQYF.

The chain combines TRBV2 with TRBJ2-5; D tentatively fits TRBD1 or TRBD2 (5 bases each). Germline assignment: CDR1 SNHLY and CDR2 FYNNEI. V gave up 3 bases and J gave up 8 bases, with 10 bases separating them. This CDR3 has 12 residues. Here the CDR3 reads CASSEGTETQYF. CDR3 bases: TGTGCCAGCAGTGAGGGGACGGAAACCCAGTACTTC.

This clone was detected once. The rearrangement uses TRBV10-3 and TRBJ1-4, with TRBD1 matching 7 bases. Germline V gene lookup returns CDR1 ENHRY and CDR2 SYGVKD. Trimming removed 10 bases from V and 4 bases from J; junction bases left unmatched: 3. The CDR3 is 12 amino acids. The CDR3 protein is CATGGVNEKLFF. The DNA for the CDR3 is TGTGCCACAGGGGGGGTTAATGAAAAACTGTTTTTT.

This chain links TRBV3-1 (or the pseudogene TRBV3-2) with TRBJ1-5; D gene uncertain. V lost 1 base and J lost 0, with 7 bases in between. CDR1 and CDR2 (germline): LGHDT, YNNKEL (reference sequence). The CDR3 has 15 residues. The CDR3 DNA is TGTGCCAGCAGCCAAGGAGGGTATAGCAATCAGCCCCAGCATTTT. The encoded protein is CASSQGGYSNQPQHF.

The rearrangement uses TRBV12-3 or TRBV12-4 and TRBJ1-2; 7 bases are shared with TRBD1. V lost 4 bases, J lost 7 bases, and 0 bases stayed unmatched. CDR3 length: 11 residues. The CDR3: CASSYRGGYTF. CDR3 DNA: TGTGCCAGCAGTTACAGGGGTGGCTACACCTTC.

The chain uses TRBV30 and TRBJ2-6; D gene ambiguous. This CDR3 comprises 17 residues. CDR1 GTSNPN and CDR2 SVGIG come from the germline V gene (reference sequence). Trimming took off 3 bases at V and 0 bases at J, with 15 bases between the two ends. CDR3 nucleotides: TGTGCCTGGAGCCTTAAAGCTGGGAACTCTGGGGCCAACGTCCTGACTTTC. It translates to CAWSLKAGNSGANVLTF.

This clone was seen only once. J is TRBJ1-1 and V is TRBV5-1; 7 bases map to TRBD1. Germline CDR1 reads SGHRS; CDR2 reads YFSETQ. CDR3 size: 14 residues. The ends lost 4 bases at V and 2 bases at J; junction bases unmatched: 5. The CDR3 region is CASSPDRVNTEAFF. DNA for the CDR3: TGCGCCAGCAGCCCCGACAGGGTAAACACTGAAGCTTTCTTT.

This chain joins TRBV28 and TRBJ2-7, with TRBD2 identical over 7 bases. Germline lookup yields CDR1 MDHEN and CDR2 SYDVKM. The CDR3 contains 14 residues. With V trimmed by 7 bases and J by 9 bases, 15 bases remained unmatched. Written as DNA, the CDR3 is TGTGCCAGCACTGGGGGAGGGCTTTACGCCAGGCAGTACTTC. It is translated as CASTGGGLYARQYF.

The V and J genes are TRBV4-2 and TRBJ2-5; the D is unclear. V lost 0 bases, J lost 5 bases, and 10 bases lay in between. Germline loops: CDR1 LGHNA, CDR2 YNFKEQ. This CDR3 contains 14 residues. The CDR3 bases are TGTGCCAGCAGCCAAGATAGGCGGCCGGAGACCCAGTACTTC. Amino acid sequence: CASSQDRRPETQYF.

The J gene is TRBJ1-3, the V gene TRBV10-2, with D uncertain. This CDR3 is built from 11 residues. V was pared by 7 bases and J by 1 base, with 2 bases between. Germline CDR1 reads WSHSY; CDR2 reads SAAADI. CDR3: CASTSGNTIYF. The CDR3 nucleotides are TGCGCCAGCACGTCTGGAAACACCATATATTTT.

DNA of the CDR3: TGTGCCAGCAGCTTGAGAACGGGGGGAGCACAAGAGACCCAGTACTTC. This gives the protein CASSLRTGGAQETQYF. The chain uses TRBV5-6 and TRBJ2-5; TRBD2 matches 7 bases. Trimming cost V 1 base and J 2 bases; bases outside gene matches: 8. This CDR3 region has 16 residues. Looked up from germline, CDR1 is SGHDT and CDR2 is YYEEEE.

The sample holds one count of this clone. In DNA form, the CDR3 reads TGTGCCAGCAGTTACGGGGCCGTGAACCCAGGGAATGGCTACACCTTC. As protein: CASSYGAVNPGNGYTF. The genes are TRBV6-2 or TRBV6-3 and TRBJ1-2; D might be TRBD1 (5 bases). V was shortened by 2 bases and J by 6 bases, with 19 bases between the two germline ends. The CDR3 has 16 residues. CDR1 MNHEY and CDR2 SVGEGT come from the germline V gene.

The V and J genes are TRBV6-5 and TRBJ1-1; no reliable D call. CDR1 is MNHEY and CDR2 is SVGAGI in the germline V gene. V lost 0 bases and J lost 5, with 10 bases in between. The CDR3 consists of 14 residues. CDR3 amino acids: CASSYSLGVTEAFF. The CDR3 DNA reads as TGTGCCAGCAGTTACTCGCTCGGCGTAACTGAAGCTTTCTTT.

V gene TRBV19 combines with J gene TRBJ1-6; D remains unclear. Germline loops: CDR1 LNHDA, CDR2 SQIVND (reference sequence). The V and J ends lost 4 bases and 0 bases respectively, with 7 bases between them. This CDR3 is built from 15 residues. The CDR3 DNA reads TGTGCCAGTAGTAGTCAGAGCTCCTATAATTCACCCCTCCACTTT. Translation gives CASSSQSSYNSPLHF.

The genes are TRBV10-2 and TRBJ2-5; D perhaps matches TRBD2 (6 bases). The germline CDR1 and CDR2 sequences are WSHSY and SAAADI. Trimming pared 7 bases from V and 2 bases from J, leaving 11 bases between. The CDR3 covers 13 residues. The DNA for the CDR3 is TGCGCCAGCACCATTAGCGGACAAGAGACCCAGTACTTC. Protein product: CASTISGQETQYF.

The V gene is TRBV24-1, the J gene TRBJ2-2; TRBD2 is a possible D gene (7 bases). In germline, CDR1 is KGHDR, CDR2 SFDVKD. The V gene lost 0 bases and the J gene lost 7 bases, with 17 bases spanning the gap. This CDR3 contains 17 residues. CDR3 residues: CATSDLAEGGLGGELFF. CDR3 nucleotide sequence: TGTGCCACCAGTGATTTGGCGGAGGGGGGGCTCGGCGGGGAGCTGTTTTTT.

The genes are TRBV6-5 and TRBJ1-5; the match to TRBD1 covers 7 bases. V lost 2 bases to trimming and J lost 4 bases; unmatched junction nucleotides: 5. CDR1 and CDR2 (germline): MNHEY, SVGAGI. The CDR3 spans 15 residues. Here the CDR3 DNA reads TGTGCCAGCAGTTACGCAGGGGGGTGGAATCAGCCCCAGCATTTT. This translates into CASSYAGGWNQPQHF.

This clone appeared once. The CDR3 reads CASTTGFAGNTIYF. The CDR3 region has the DNA TGTGCCAGCACGACGGGTTTCGCTGGAAACACCATATATTTT. V is TRBV18 and J is TRBJ1-3; D gene uncertain. This CDR3 has 14 residues. The V and J ends lost 8 bases and 2 bases respectively, with 13 bases between them. CDR1 is KGHSH, CDR2 LQKENI, per germline.

The chain combines TRBV29-1 with TRBJ1-1; D perhaps matches TRBD1 (6 bases). V was cut by 3 bases and J by 8 bases, with 16 bases left in between. The CDR3 totals 13 residues. Germline V lookup: CDR1 SQVTM, CDR2 ANQGSEA. The CDR3 protein is CSVDPTGLTEAFF. The CDR3 coding sequence is TGCAGCGTTGATCCAACAGGGTTAACCGAAGCTTTCTTT.